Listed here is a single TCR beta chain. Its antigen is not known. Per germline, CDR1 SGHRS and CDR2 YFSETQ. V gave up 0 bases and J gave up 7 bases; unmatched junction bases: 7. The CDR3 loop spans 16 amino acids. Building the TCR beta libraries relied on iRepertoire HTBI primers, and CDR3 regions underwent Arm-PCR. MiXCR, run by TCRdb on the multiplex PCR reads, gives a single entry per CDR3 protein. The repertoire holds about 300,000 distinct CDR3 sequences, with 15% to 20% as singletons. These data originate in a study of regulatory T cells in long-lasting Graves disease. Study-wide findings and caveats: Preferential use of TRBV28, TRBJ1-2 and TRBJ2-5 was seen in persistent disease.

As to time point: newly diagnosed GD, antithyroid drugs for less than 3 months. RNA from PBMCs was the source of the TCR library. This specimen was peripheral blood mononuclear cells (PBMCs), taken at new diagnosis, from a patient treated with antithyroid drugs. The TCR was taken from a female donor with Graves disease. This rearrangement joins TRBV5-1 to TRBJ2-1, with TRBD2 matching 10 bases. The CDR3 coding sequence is TGCGCCAGCAGCTTGGTGGCTAGCGGGAGTCAGAATGAGCAGTTCTTC. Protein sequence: CASSLVASGSQNEQFF.